One sample yielded the 24 T cell receptor beta chains listed below, sequenced in a study of T-cell memory formation after mild COVID-19. Via MiXCR, TCRdb re-called the 5' RACE reads, giving one row per CDR3 protein. The sample holds approximately 340,000 distinct CDR3 sequences, 15% seen once. Sample: PBMCs or a T cell subset sorted from them (not recorded which). The source is a man between 18 and 35 years old who had mild COVID-19 (a few samples of this study predate the infection). Cell type and time point are not known.

The rearrangement joins TRBV3-1 to TRBJ1-2; possibly TRBD1 for D (6 bases). CDR3 length equals 15 residues. Between the trimmed V and J ends, which lost 2 bases and 8 bases, there was a span of 18 bases. Germline CDR1 LGHDT, CDR2 YNNKEL (reference sequence). The DNA for the CDR3 is TGTGCCAGCAGCCAAACAGGGACCAGTCAGGGAGGCTACACCTTC. Its translation: CASSQTGTSQGGYTF.

This chain connects TRBV20-1 to TRBJ2-5; D not resolved. The germline V gene encodes CDR1 DFQATT and CDR2 SNEGSKA (reference sequence). The CDR3 runs to 13 residues. V was cut by 6 bases and J by 5 bases, with 16 bases left in between. The CDR3 spells CSAVLGFRETQYF. The CDR3, as DNA: TGCAGTGCCGTCCTAGGGTTCCGGGAGACCCAGTACTTC.

This clonotype was seen more than once but under ten times. This chain joins TRBV7-3 and TRBJ2-6; D is uncertain. Germline values: CDR1 SGHTA, CDR2 FQGTGA. Trimming took off 10 bases at V and 0 bases at J, with 10 bases between the two ends. This CDR3 spans 14 amino acids. The CDR3 DNA reads TGTGCCACCAGGCGGAACTCTGGGGCCAACGTCCTGACTTTC. This gives the protein CATRRNSGANVLTF.

This clonotype has more than one count but fewer than ten. The genes are TRBV6-5 and TRBJ2-3, with D maybe TRBD2 (6 bases). The CDR3 has 17 residues. V shed 0 bases and J shed 1 base, with 14 bases lying between them. The germline V gene has CDR1 MNHEY and CDR2 SVGAGI. The CDR3 region has the DNA TGTGCCAGCAGTTACTCCTACGGGGAGCGGGGCACAGATACGCAGTATTTT. It codes for CASSYSYGERGTDTQYF.

Ten or more counts support this clonotype. The chain couples TRBV7-2 to TRBJ1-2; 8 positions match TRBD1. V was pared by 4 bases and J by 4 bases, with 14 bases of the junction left unmatched. Per the germline V gene, CDR1 is SGHTA and CDR2 is FQGNSA. The CDR3 is 17 amino acids. The CDR3 bases are TGTGCCAGCAGCTCGCTACGCACAGGGGGGAGGGGCTATGGCTACACCTTC. Amino acid sequence: CASSSLRTGGRGYGYTF.

The rearrangement joins TRBV5-1 to TRBJ2-1, with 8 bases matching TRBD2. CDR3 size: 15 residues. J was trimmed by 10 bases and V by 6 bases; bases with no gene match: 15. In germline, CDR1 is SGHRS, CDR2 YFSETQ. The CDR3 DNA reads as TGCGCCAGCAATCAAGCAGGCGGGGGGCAAACCGAGCAGTTCTTC. Translated: CASNQAGGGQTEQFF.

This clonotype has a handful of counts. The chain links TRBV7-2 to TRBJ2-3; unclear D gene. This CDR3 is built from 15 residues. V shed 2 bases and J shed 6 bases, with 15 bases lying between them. In germline, CDR1 is SGHTA, CDR2 FQGNSA. CDR3 sequence reads: CASSLLGMVTDTQYF. The DNA for the CDR3 is TGTGCCAGCAGCTTACTAGGGATGGTAACGGATACGCAGTATTTT. The complete variable domain, with remaining parts taken from reference TRBV7-2 and TRBJ2-3, reads GAGVSQSPSNKVTEKGKDVELRCDPISGHTALYWYRQSLGQGLEFLIYFQGNSAPDKSGLPSDRFSAERTGGSVSTLTIQRTQQEDSAVYLCASSLLGMVTDTQYFGPGTRLTVL.

This clonotype has just a few counts. The chain combines TRBV27 with TRBJ1-4, with D unclear. Germline V gene sequence: CDR1 MNHEY, CDR2 SMNVEV (reference sequence). V shed 4 bases and J shed 2 bases, with 5 bases lying between them. The CDR3 sequence is 13 residues long. CDR3 coding DNA: TGTGCCAGCAGTTCTCGGACTAATGAAAAACTGTTTTTT. This sequence encodes CASSSRTNEKLFF.

This clonotype was detected a few times. The gene calls are TRBV15 and TRBJ2-2; possible D gene TRBD1, 6 bases. Trimming removed 0 bases from V and 7 bases from J, with 18 bases in between. Germline CDR1 is LNHNV and CDR2 is YYDKDF (reference sequence). This CDR3 region has 17 residues. CDR3 nucleotide sequence: TGTGCCACCAGCAGAGAGGGGTACAGGGTTTCAGGCGGGGAGCTGTTTTTT. Translating it yields CATSREGYRVSGGELFF.

This clonotype was counted ten times or more. The chain uses TRBV4-3 and TRBJ2-3, with D tentatively TRBD2 (5 bases). The V gene's germline CDR1 is LGHNA and CDR2 YSLEER. There are 16 residues in the CDR3. Between the trimmed V and J ends, which lost 0 bases and 4 bases, there was a span of 14 bases. CDR3 residues: CASSQDPYSAADTQYF. The CDR3 coding sequence is TGCGCCAGCAGCCAAGACCCCTATAGCGCGGCAGATACGCAGTATTTT.

This clonotype was observed a few times. The chain combines TRBV6-2 or TRBV6-3 with TRBJ2-1; the D is unclear. Per the germline V gene, CDR1 is MNHEY and CDR2 is SVGEGT. V gave up 2 bases and J gave up 0 bases, with 8 bases separating them. CDR3 size: 15 residues. CDR3 sequence (DNA): TGTGCCAGCAGTTACGGCACGAGCTCCTACAATGAGCAGTTCTTC. It translates to CASSYGTSSYNEQFF.

V usage is TRBV18 and J usage is TRBJ2-7; 10 nucleotides match TRBD1. This CDR3 has 14 amino acids. Unmatched junction bases numbered 6, after V lost 3 bases and J lost 7 bases. The germline CDR1 and CDR2 sequences are KGHSH and LQKENI. CDR3 in amino acids: CASSPGTGAREQYF. CDR3 sequence (DNA): TGTGCCAGCTCACCTGGGACAGGGGCTCGAGAGCAGTACTTC. The full variable domain, completed using reference TRBV18 and TRBJ2-7, is NAGVMQNPRHLVRRRGQEARLRCSPMKGHSHVYWYRQLPEEGLKFMVYLQKENIIDESGMPKERFSAEFPKEGPSILRIQQVVRGDSAAYFCASSPGTGAREQYFGPGTRLTVT.

This chain links TRBV5-5 with TRBJ1-1; D is unresolved. Germline CDR1 SGHKS, CDR2 YYEKEE (reference sequence). The CDR3 has 13 residues. The V gene lost 6 bases and the J gene lost 1 base, with 10 bases spanning the gap. The CDR3 loop reads CASKINENTEAFF. CDR3 nucleotide sequence: TGTGCCAGCAAAATTAATGAGAACACTGAAGCTTTCTTT.

This clonotype was seen only a few times. The chain carries TRBV7-2 and TRBJ2-1; TRBD2 agrees at 14 bases. Germline V lookup: CDR1 SGHTA, CDR2 FQGNSA. J was trimmed by 4 bases and V by 7 bases; bases with no gene match: 15. This CDR3 region has 19 residues. The CDR3 protein is CASNPRGTSGGPKYNEQFF. CDR3 sequence (DNA): TGTGCCAGCAACCCCAGGGGGACTAGCGGGGGCCCCAAATACAATGAGCAGTTCTTC.

This clonotype came up a few times. CDR3 coding DNA: TGTGCCATCAGCGAGCGGCCCCGCGAGCAGTTCTTC. Amino acids: CAISERPREQFF. The V call is TRBV10-3, the J call TRBJ2-1; possible D gene TRBD2, 5 bases. V lost 6 bases to trimming and J lost 10 bases, with 13 bases between them. CDR3 length: 12 residues. Germline V gives CDR1 ENHRY, CDR2 SYGVKD.

This clonotype was detected only a few times. The V gene is TRBV5-4, the J gene TRBJ2-3, with D perhaps being TRBD1 or TRBD2 (7 bases each). Germline V gene data show CDR1 as SGHNT and CDR2 as YYREEE (reference sequence). The CDR3 runs 15 residues. Trimming removed 5 bases from V and 4 bases from J, with 17 bases in between. The CDR3 sequence is CASRGGGNPADTQYF. CDR3 sequence (DNA): TGTGCCAGCAGGGGAGGGGGCAATCCCGCAGATACGCAGTATTTT.

The CDR3 nucleotides read TGCGCCAGCAGCTTGGTCCCGACAGGCGAAACCCGGAGTCCCACCTTC. Its translation: CASSLVPTGETRSPTF. The chain uses TRBV5-1 and TRBJ1-2, with a tentative D call TRBD1 (6 bases). The germline V and J ends were trimmed by 0 bases and 13 bases, with 25 bases remaining between them. Germline lookup yields CDR1 SGHRS and CDR2 YFSETQ. There are 16 residues in the CDR3.

A few counts support this clonotype. The rearrangement joins TRBV7-3 to TRBJ2-1; D is perhaps TRBD2 (7 bases). In germline, CDR1 is SGHTA, CDR2 FQGTGA. V shed 5 bases and J shed 6 bases, with 17 bases lying between them. The CDR3 sequence is 15 residues long. This CDR3 reads CASSAQGGSSNEQFF. DNA for the CDR3: TGTGCCAGCAGCGCACAGGGAGGGAGTAGCAATGAGCAGTTCTTC.

This clonotype has just a few counts. The chain joins TRBV20-1 to TRBJ2-7, with D possibly being TRBD1 or TRBD2 (7 bases each). Germline-derived CDR1 and CDR2 are DFQATT and SNEGSKA (reference sequence). The length of the CDR3 is 16 residues. Between the trimmed V and J ends, which lost 6 bases and 3 bases, there was a span of 24 bases. In DNA form, the CDR3 reads TGCAGTGCCAACCTGGTGGGGGGGCAGGGGGTCTACGAGCAGTACTTC. This codes for CSANLVGGQGVYEQYF.

The V gene is TRBV7-2, the J gene TRBJ2-5; 8 bases are shared with TRBD2. Trimming at V came to 2 bases and at J to 4 bases, leaving 12 bases not matched to a gene. The CDR3 is 17 amino acids. Looked up from germline, CDR1 is SGHTA and CDR2 is FQGNSA. Here the CDR3 DNA reads TGTGCCAGCAGCTTAACAGCGGGGGCGACCAGGGCAGAGACCCAGTACTTC. Translating it yields CASSLTAGATRAETQYF.

This clonotype has only a few counts. This chain uses TRBV4-1 with TRBJ1-1; perhaps TRBD1 as D (6 bases). This CDR3 is 17 amino acids long. Germline assignment: CDR1 MGHRA and CDR2 YSYEKL. V was trimmed by 0 bases and J by 1 base, leaving 15 bases between them. DNA for the CDR3: TGCGCCAGCAGCCAAGAGCTTTCCACAGGGCCGAACACTGAAGCTTTCTTT. Amino acid sequence: CASSQELSTGPNTEAFF.

This clonotype was found many times. The chain is built from TRBV12-3 or TRBV12-4 and TRBJ1-2, with 8 bases aligning to TRBD1. The CDR3 has 16 residues. Unmatched junction bases numbered 15, after V lost 7 bases and J lost 5 bases. In DNA, the CDR3 is TGTGCCAGCACCCCCGGGAGTTGGACAGGGACTTATGGCTACACCTTC. Its protein is CASTPGSWTGTYGYTF.

This clonotype has only a few counts. This rearrangement joins TRBV7-2 to TRBJ2-3, with a possible D match to TRBD2 (5 bases). This CDR3 has 14 amino acids. Trimming pared 7 bases from V and 7 bases from J, leaving 18 bases between. In germline, CDR1 is SGHTA, CDR2 FQGNSA. CDR3 sequence: CASIMTGGANTQYF. CDR3 nucleotides: TGTGCCAGCATCATGACCGGAGGAGCGAATACGCAGTATTTT.

The gene calls are TRBV5-1 and TRBJ2-1; possibly TRBD1 or TRBD2 for D (5 bases each). The germline V and J ends were trimmed by 1 base and 12 bases, with 20 bases remaining between them. This CDR3 has 15 amino acids. Germline CDR1 is SGHRS and CDR2 is YFSETQ. In nucleotides, the CDR3 is TGCGCCAGCAGCTTGTTGGACACCCCAGCCGGAGGGCAGTTCTTC. It specifies CASSLLDTPAGGQFF.